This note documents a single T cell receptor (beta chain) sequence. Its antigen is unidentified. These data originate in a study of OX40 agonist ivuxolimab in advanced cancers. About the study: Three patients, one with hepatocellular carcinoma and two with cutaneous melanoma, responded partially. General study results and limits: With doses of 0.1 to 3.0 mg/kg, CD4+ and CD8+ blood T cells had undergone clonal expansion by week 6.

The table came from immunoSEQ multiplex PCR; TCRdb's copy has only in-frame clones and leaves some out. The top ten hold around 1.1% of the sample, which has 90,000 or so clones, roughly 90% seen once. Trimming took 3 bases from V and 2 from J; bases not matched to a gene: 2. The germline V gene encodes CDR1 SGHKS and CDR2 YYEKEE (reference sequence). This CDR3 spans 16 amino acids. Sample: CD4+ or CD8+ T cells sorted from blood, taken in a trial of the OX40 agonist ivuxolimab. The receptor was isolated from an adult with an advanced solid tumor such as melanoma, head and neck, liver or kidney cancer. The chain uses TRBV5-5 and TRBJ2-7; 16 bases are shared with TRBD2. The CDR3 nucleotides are TGTGCCAGCAGCTCCGGGACTAGCGGGAGGGCCTACGAGCAGTACTTC. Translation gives CASSSGTSGRAYEQYF.